Listed below are T cell receptor beta chains from one sample, sequenced in a study of T-cell memory formation after mild COVID-19. TCRdb recomputed calls from the 5' RACE reads with MiXCR, one row per CDR3 protein. The sample lists 400,000 to 500,000 distinct CDR3 sequences; 20% were seen once. The sample comprised PBMCs or a T cell subset sorted from them (not recorded which). The receptor source for this set is an adult woman who had mild COVID-19 (a few samples of this study predate the infection). Cell type and time point are not known. Both conserved end residues are part of each CDR3. The order of the fields is CDR3 protein, J gene, D gene, V gene. A D gene is named only where the DNA matches it firmly.

CDR3 protein: CASSPPYAATNEQFF
J gene: TRBJ2-1
D gene: NA
V gene: TRBV18

CDR3 protein: CATEGGQGSGGELFF
J gene: TRBJ2-2
D gene: TRBD1
V gene: TRBV12-3/TRBV12-4

CDR3 protein: CASSQLVGGYYEQYF
J gene: TRBJ2-7
D gene: TRBD2
V gene: TRBV4-1

CDR3 protein: CAWSVGTGDIRETQYF
J gene: TRBJ2-5
D gene: TRBD1
V gene: TRBV30

CDR3 protein: CATSRDLGQPQHF
J gene: TRBJ1-5
D gene: NA
V gene: TRBV15

CDR3 protein: CASSLVPGGHYEQYF
J gene: TRBJ2-7
D gene: TRBD2
V gene: TRBV7-6

CDR3 protein: CSVEDGTYEQYF
J gene: TRBJ2-7
D gene: NA
V gene: TRBV29-1

CDR3 protein: CASSLVPGNNEKLFF
J gene: TRBJ1-4
D gene: NA
V gene: TRBV12-3/TRBV12-4

CDR3 protein: CASSPYRLIEQFF
J gene: TRBJ2-1
D gene: NA
V gene: TRBV11-3

CDR3 protein: CASTGGRAAADTQYF
J gene: TRBJ2-3
D gene: NA
V gene: TRBV12-3/TRBV12-4

CDR3 protein: CASRALSHSQGASGNTIYF
J gene: TRBJ1-3
D gene: TRBD1
V gene: TRBV6-5

CDR3 protein: CASSEAATGLNTGELFF
J gene: TRBJ2-2
D gene: TRBD1
V gene: TRBV25-1

CDR3 protein: CAISEGLAGIQETQYF
J gene: TRBJ2-5
D gene: TRBD2
V gene: TRBV10-3

CDR3 protein: CASSLPRLAGGYNEQFF
J gene: TRBJ2-1
D gene: TRBD2
V gene: TRBV12-3/TRBV12-4

CDR3 protein: CASSYKVGAGTEAFF
J gene: TRBJ1-1
D gene: NA
V gene: TRBV6-6

CDR3 protein: CASSYGPLGGQYF
J gene: TRBJ2-5
D gene: NA
V gene: TRBV6-2/TRBV6-3

CDR3 protein: CSARMGRGYQPQHF
J gene: TRBJ1-5
D gene: NA
V gene: TRBV20-1

CDR3 protein: CSARDPSGGETQYF
J gene: TRBJ2-5
D gene: TRBD2
V gene: TRBV20-1

CDR3 protein: CASSLTGGKGLNTEAFF
J gene: TRBJ1-1
D gene: TRBD1
V gene: TRBV5-1

CDR3 protein: CASGYSRVDSPLHF
J gene: TRBJ1-6
D gene: NA
V gene: TRBV27

CDR3 protein: CASSPGGPGGDIQYF
J gene: TRBJ2-4
D gene: NA
V gene: TRBV12-3/TRBV12-4

CDR3 protein: CAIRDNKAGGDYNEQFF
J gene: TRBJ2-1
D gene: NA
V gene: TRBV10-3

CDR3 protein: CASSQEFEPNTEAFF
J gene: TRBJ1-1
D gene: NA
V gene: TRBV4-3

CDR3 protein: CASSLAYRSTDTQYF
J gene: TRBJ2-3
D gene: NA
V gene: TRBV11-2

CDR3 protein: CASKGTRSLGEQYF
J gene: TRBJ2-7
D gene: TRBD2
V gene: TRBV2

CDR3 protein: CASSPTESSTDTQYF
J gene: TRBJ2-3
D gene: NA
V gene: TRBV12-3/TRBV12-4

CDR3 protein: CASSPGSRGGAFWTDTQYF
J gene: TRBJ2-3
D gene: TRBD2
V gene: TRBV12-3/TRBV12-4

CDR3 protein: CASSFGEESSQYF
J gene: TRBJ2-3
D gene: NA
V gene: TRBV7-3

CDR3 protein: CASSQVDISGRTGELFF
J gene: TRBJ2-2
D gene: TRBD2
V gene: TRBV4-2

CDR3 protein: CASSPDSGSNQPQHF
J gene: TRBJ1-5
D gene: NA
V gene: TRBV3-1

CDR3 protein: CSHGQGLNQPQHF
J gene: TRBJ1-5
D gene: TRBD1
V gene: TRBV29-1

CDR3 protein: CASSAGDGNSPLHF
J gene: TRBJ1-6
D gene: NA
V gene: TRBV5-1

CDR3 protein: CSASRAERETQYF
J gene: TRBJ2-5
D gene: NA
V gene: TRBV20-1

CDR3 protein: CASSEGRGDTYEQYF
J gene: TRBJ2-7
D gene: NA
V gene: TRBV2

CDR3 protein: CATSRDGTVSPLHF
J gene: TRBJ1-6
D gene: TRBD1
V gene: TRBV15

CDR3 protein: CATSDLYGYTF
J gene: TRBJ1-2
D gene: NA
V gene: TRBV24-1

CDR3 protein: CASSGDRDRGPHEQYF
J gene: TRBJ2-7
D gene: TRBD1
V gene: TRBV9

CDR3 protein: CASSNGLAGVEQYF
J gene: TRBJ2-7
D gene: TRBD2
V gene: TRBV5-1

CDR3 protein: CSADRMTGKGSPLHF
J gene: TRBJ1-6
D gene: TRBD1
V gene: TRBV20-1

CDR3 protein: CASSFPRSDIFEQFF
J gene: TRBJ2-1
D gene: NA
V gene: TRBV11-2

CDR3 protein: CASSPDRSRYDEQFF
J gene: TRBJ2-1
D gene: NA
V gene: TRBV18

CDR3 protein: CASSPSEGARRTEAFF
J gene: TRBJ1-1
D gene: TRBD1
V gene: TRBV3-1

CDR3 protein: CASSQGTVRTEAFF
J gene: TRBJ1-1
D gene: TRBD1
V gene: TRBV18

CDR3 protein: CASSVRVSSYEQYF
J gene: TRBJ2-7
D gene: NA
V gene: TRBV2

CDR3 protein: CASSPGTGVINEKLFF
J gene: TRBJ1-4
D gene: TRBD1
V gene: TRBV7-2

CDR3 protein: CASSFPPGVSGTDTQYF
J gene: TRBJ2-3
D gene: NA
V gene: TRBV12-3/TRBV12-4

CDR3 protein: CSVEGQKNTEAFF
J gene: TRBJ1-1
D gene: NA
V gene: TRBV29-1

CDR3 protein: CASSLGRVNEQYF
J gene: TRBJ2-7
D gene: NA
V gene: TRBV11-2

CDR3 protein: CASSVRPNTEAFF
J gene: TRBJ1-1
D gene: NA
V gene: TRBV9

CDR3 protein: CASSAYRDRVGNEQFF
J gene: TRBJ2-1
D gene: TRBD1
V gene: TRBV27

CDR3 protein: CASSNLGGRETQYF
J gene: TRBJ2-5
D gene: NA
V gene: TRBV7-2

CDR3 protein: CASSHLQGNTEAFF
J gene: TRBJ1-1
D gene: NA
V gene: TRBV3-1

CDR3 protein: CASSTPGTGETQYF
J gene: TRBJ2-5
D gene: NA
V gene: TRBV12-3/TRBV12-4

CDR3 protein: CASSYATSASYEQYF
J gene: TRBJ2-7
D gene: TRBD2
V gene: TRBV27

CDR3 protein: CASSVSSGNMYEQYF
J gene: TRBJ2-7
D gene: TRBD2
V gene: TRBV9

CDR3 protein: CASSQDGRQPQHF
J gene: TRBJ1-5
D gene: NA
V gene: TRBV4-3

CDR3 protein: CASSFGLALYEQYF
J gene: TRBJ2-7
D gene: TRBD2
V gene: TRBV7-9